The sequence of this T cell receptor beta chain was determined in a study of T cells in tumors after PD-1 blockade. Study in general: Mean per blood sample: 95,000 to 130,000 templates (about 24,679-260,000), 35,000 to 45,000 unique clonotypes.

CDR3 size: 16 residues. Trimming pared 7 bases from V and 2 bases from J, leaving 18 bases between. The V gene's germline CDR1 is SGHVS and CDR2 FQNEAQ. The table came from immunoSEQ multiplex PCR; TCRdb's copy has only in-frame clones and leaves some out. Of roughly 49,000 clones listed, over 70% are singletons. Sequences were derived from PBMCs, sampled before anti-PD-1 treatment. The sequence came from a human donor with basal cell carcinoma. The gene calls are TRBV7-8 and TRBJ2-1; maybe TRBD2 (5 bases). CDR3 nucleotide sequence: TGTGCCAGCATCTCTTACCAAGCGGAGACCTACAATGAGCAGTTCTTC. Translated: CASISYQAETYNEQFF.